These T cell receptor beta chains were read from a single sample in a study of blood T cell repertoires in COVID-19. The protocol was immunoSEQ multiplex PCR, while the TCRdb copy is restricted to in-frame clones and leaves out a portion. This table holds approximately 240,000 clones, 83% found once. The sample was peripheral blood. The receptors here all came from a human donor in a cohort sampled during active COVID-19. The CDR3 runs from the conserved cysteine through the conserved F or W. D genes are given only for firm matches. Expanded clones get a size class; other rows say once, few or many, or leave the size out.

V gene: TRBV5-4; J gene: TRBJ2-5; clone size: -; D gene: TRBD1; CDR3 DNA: TGTGCCATCCTTAGGACAGGGGAAGAGACCCAGTACTTC; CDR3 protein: CAILRTGEETQYF
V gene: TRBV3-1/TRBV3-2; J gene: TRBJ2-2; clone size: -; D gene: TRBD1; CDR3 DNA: TGTGCCAGCAGCCAAGGGTTAGGGGGCTTTAACGGGGAGCTGTTTTTT; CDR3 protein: CASSQGLGGFNGELFF
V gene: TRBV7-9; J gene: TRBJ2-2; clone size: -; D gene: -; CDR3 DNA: TGTGCCACCACTCGAACGGTGAACACCGGGGAGCTGTTTTTT; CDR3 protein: CATTRTVNTGELFF
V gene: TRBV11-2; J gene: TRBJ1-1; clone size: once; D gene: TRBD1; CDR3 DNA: TGTGCCAGCGGGCTGACAGGGGGCTTGAGTGAAGCTTTCTTT; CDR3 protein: CASGLTGGLSEAFF
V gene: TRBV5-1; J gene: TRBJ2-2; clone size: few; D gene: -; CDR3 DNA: TGCGCCAGCAGCCCGGGCGAGGGCCCAACCGGGGAGCTGTTTTTT; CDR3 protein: CASSPGEGPTGELFF
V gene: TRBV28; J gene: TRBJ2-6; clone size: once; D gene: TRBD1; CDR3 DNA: TGTGCCAGCAGTCCAGGGGGTACCGGGGCCAACGTCCTGACTTTC; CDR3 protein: CASSPGGTGANVLTF
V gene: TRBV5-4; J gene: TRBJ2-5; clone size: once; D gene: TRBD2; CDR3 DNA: TGTGCCAGCCGACTAGCGGGGCTCCCCCAAGAGACCCAGTACTTC; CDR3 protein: CASRLAGLPQETQYF
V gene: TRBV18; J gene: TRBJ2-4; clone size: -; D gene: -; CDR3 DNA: TGTGCCAGCTCACCGGTGGGATCCCAGGGCATTCAGTACTTC; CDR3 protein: CASSPVGSQGIQYF
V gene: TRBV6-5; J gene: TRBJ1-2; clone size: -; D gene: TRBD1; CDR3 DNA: TGTGCCAGCAGGCCCAGGACAGGTTTGAACTATGGCTACACCTTC; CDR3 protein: CASRPRTGLNYGYTF
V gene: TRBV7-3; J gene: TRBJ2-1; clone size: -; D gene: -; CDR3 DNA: TGTGCCAGCAGCTTTGCCAGTACCTACAATGAGCAGTTCTTC; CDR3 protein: CASSFASTYNEQFF
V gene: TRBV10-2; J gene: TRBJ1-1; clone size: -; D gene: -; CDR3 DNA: TGCGCCAGCAGTGAGGAGGGGGGGTTTAATGCTTTCTTT; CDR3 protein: CASSEEGGFNAFF
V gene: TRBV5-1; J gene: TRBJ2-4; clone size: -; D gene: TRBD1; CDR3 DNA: TGCGCCAGCAGCTTGGAGACAGGGGGTCCTGAAAACATTCAGTACTTC; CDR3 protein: CASSLETGGPENIQYF
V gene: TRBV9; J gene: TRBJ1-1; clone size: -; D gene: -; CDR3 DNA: TGTGCCAGCAGCCCCGTCCCGGTGGTAAACACTGAAGCTTTCTTT; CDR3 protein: CASSPVPVVNTEAFF
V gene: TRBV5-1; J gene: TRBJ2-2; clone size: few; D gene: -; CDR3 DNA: TGCGCCAGCAGCTGGGGGACATTTGCGAACACCGGGGAGCTGTTTTTT; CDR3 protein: CASSWGTFANTGELFF
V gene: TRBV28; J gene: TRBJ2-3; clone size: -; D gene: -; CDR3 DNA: TGTGCCAGCAGCTCCCCGCTAGGGGTTGGAGATACGCAGTATTTT; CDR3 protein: CASSSPLGVGDTQYF
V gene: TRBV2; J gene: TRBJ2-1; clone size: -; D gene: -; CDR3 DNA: TGTGCCAGCAGTGGGAGCGGTAGCTCCTACAATGAGCAGTTCTTC; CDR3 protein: CASSGSGSSYNEQFF
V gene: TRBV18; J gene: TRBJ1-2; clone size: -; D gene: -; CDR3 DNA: TGTGCCAGCTCACCAGGGGGCGTCGACTATGGCTACACCTTC; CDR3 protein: CASSPGGVDYGYTF
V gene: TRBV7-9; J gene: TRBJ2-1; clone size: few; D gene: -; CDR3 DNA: TGTGCCAGCAGGTCAAGCGAGTTTCATATCGGGCAGTTCTTC; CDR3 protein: CASRSSEFHIGQFF
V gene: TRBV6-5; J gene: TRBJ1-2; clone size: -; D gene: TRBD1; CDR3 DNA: TGTGCCAGCAGTTACTCGACGGACAGGGCCTATGGCTACACCTTC; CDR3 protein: CASSYSTDRAYGYTF
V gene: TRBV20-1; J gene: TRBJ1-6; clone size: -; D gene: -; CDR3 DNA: TGCAGTGCTAGTACCCCGGGTCAGGGTAATTCACCCCTCCACTTT; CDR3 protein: CSASTPGQGNSPLHF
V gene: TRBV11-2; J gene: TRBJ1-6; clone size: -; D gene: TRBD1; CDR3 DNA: TGTGCCAGCAGCTTCCTTACAGGGGGCGCTAGGTCACCCCTCCACTTT; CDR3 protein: CASSFLTGGARSPLHF
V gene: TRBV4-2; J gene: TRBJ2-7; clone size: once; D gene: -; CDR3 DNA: TGTGCCAGCAGCCAAGTGCTGGGGACTGATACCTACGAGCAGTACTTC; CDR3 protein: CASSQVLGTDTYEQYF
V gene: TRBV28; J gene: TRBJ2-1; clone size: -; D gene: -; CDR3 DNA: TGTGCCAGCAGTTTTCAGAACAGCTACAATGAGCAGTTCTTC; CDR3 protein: CASSFQNSYNEQFF
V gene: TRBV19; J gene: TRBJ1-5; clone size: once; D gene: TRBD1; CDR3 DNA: TGTGCCAGTAGTATAGAAACAGGGGGAACGGGCAATCAGCCCCAGCATTTT; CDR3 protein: CASSIETGGTGNQPQHF
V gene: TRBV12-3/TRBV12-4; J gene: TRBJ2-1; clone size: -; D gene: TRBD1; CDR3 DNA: TGTGCCAGCAGTTTAGCGAGGACAGGGTCCCTGTTCTTC; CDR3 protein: CASSLARTGSLFF
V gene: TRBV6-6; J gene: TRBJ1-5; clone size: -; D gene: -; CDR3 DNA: TGTGCCAGCAGTTACGCCCAGGGTGGTCAGCCCCAGCATTTT; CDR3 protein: CASSYAQGGQPQHF
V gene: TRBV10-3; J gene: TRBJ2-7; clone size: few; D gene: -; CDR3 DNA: TGTGCCATCAGTGAAGAGATAGCGAGCGCCTACGAGCAGTACTTC; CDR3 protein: CAISEEIASAYEQYF
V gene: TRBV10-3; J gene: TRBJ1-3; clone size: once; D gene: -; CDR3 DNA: TGTGCCACCCGACAGAGGAGGGGAATTGGAAACACCATATATTTT; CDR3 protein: CATRQRRGIGNTIYF
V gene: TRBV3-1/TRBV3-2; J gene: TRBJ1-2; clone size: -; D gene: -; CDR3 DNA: TGTGCCAGCAGCCTCGCCAGTGACTATGGCTACACCTTC; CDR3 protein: CASSLASDYGYTF
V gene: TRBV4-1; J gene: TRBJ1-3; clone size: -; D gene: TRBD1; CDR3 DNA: TGCGCCAGCAGCCAAGGCCTGGCAGGGGGATTTTCTGGAAACACCATATATTTT; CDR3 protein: CASSQGLAGGFSGNTIYF
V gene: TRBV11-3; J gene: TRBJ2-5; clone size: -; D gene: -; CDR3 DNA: TGTGCCAGCAGCAGTACAGGACAAGGAGAGACCCAGTACTTC; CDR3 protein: CASSSTGQGETQYF